This T cell receptor (beta chain) is drawn from a study of T-cell reconstitution after alpha-beta-depleted transplantation in children. The germline CDR1 and CDR2 sequences are SGHTA and FQGTGA. The V end lost 5 bases, the J end lost 4 bases, and 8 bases lay between the germline ends. The CDR3 runs to 12 residues. Using unique molecular identifiers, the investigators prepared the TCRbeta library. TCRdb passed the PCR reads through MiXCR, listing each CDR3 protein once. The top ten clones hold 25% to 30% of a sample with roughly 30,000 distinct CDR3 sequences, around 6.6% of them seen once. Findings of the study overall: Several hundred expanded graft clones reportedly were the source of alpha-beta T cells about two months after transplant.

Ten or more counts support this clonotype. The antigen is undetermined. The clonotype originates from a child under three years old who had a stem cell transplant for acute myeloid leukemia, so the T cells may come from the graft donor. The chain employs TRBV7-3 and TRBJ1-1; D remains ambiguous. The starting material was peripheral blood, obtained 60 days after TCRalphabeta/CD19-depleted stem cell transplant. The CDR3 DNA reads TGTGCCAGCAGCCGGCTGGGCACTGAAGCTTTCTTT. It specifies CASSRLGTEAFF.